The 13 T cell receptor beta chains below were found in one sample sequenced in a study of glioma-infiltrating T cells after dendritic cell vaccination. This table comes from immunoSEQ multiplex PCR, and its TCRdb copy is limited to in-frame clones, with some not included. The sample includes tens of thousands of clones, 70% to 85% of them seen just once. Time point denoted: after dendritic cell vaccination, including at tumor progression/relapse. The sequencing here drew on blood, taken after dendritic cell vaccination. The receptors were sampled from a human donor with glioblastoma.

V is TRBV19 and J is TRBJ1-2; 9 nucleotides match TRBD1. The V and J ends lost 5 bases and 6 bases, in that order; junction bases with no gene match: 7. Germline CDR1 LNHDA, CDR2 SQIVND (reference sequence). This CDR3 has 14 amino acids. The CDR3 sequence: CASSPRDRANGYTF. The CDR3 DNA reads TGTGCCAGTAGTCCGCGGGACAGGGCGAATGGCTACACCTTC.

The CDR3 DNA follows: TGTGCCAGCAGCCCAATTTATTTCGGAGAAAGTCAGCCCCAGCATTTT. This encodes CASSPIYFGESQPQHF. J is TRBJ1-5 and V is TRBV27; D is ambiguous. This CDR3 spans 16 amino acids. The germline V and J ends were trimmed by 6 bases and 6 bases, with 21 bases remaining between them. Germline V lookup: CDR1 MNHEY, CDR2 SMNVEV (reference sequence).

The chain has TRBV6-8 and TRBJ1-5; the match to TRBD1 covers 7 bases. The CDR3 totals 16 residues. Germline CDR1 and CDR2: MNHGY and SAAAGT. Germline trimming cut 11 bases from V and 3 bases from J; bases unmatched to any gene: 16. This chain's CDR3 is CASKQGGTEFNQPQHF. In DNA form, the CDR3 reads TGTGCCTCAAAGCAAGGCGGGACAGAGTTCAATCAGCCCCAGCATTTT.

The chain couples TRBV5-1 to TRBJ2-5; unclear D gene. The germline CDR1 and CDR2 sequences are SGHRS and YFSETQ. This CDR3 contains 17 residues. Trimming removed 2 bases at V and 2 bases at J, with 19 bases between. This CDR3 is CASSFRPSQYKQETQYF. For the CDR3, the DNA is TGCGCCAGCAGCTTTAGACCCTCACAGTACAAACAAGAGACCCAGTACTTC.

The chain carries TRBV12-5 and TRBJ2-1; 7 bases align to TRBD2. Germline trimming cut 6 bases from V and 8 bases from J; bases unmatched to any gene: 16. The CDR3 consists of 16 residues. CDR1 and CDR2 from the germline V gene are LGHNT and FRNRAP. In DNA, the CDR3 is TGTGCTAGTGGGAATCCGGGACTACCAGTGGGGGATGAGCAGTTCTTC. Its translation: CASGNPGLPVGDEQFF.

The CDR3 DNA reads TGTGCCAGCAGCTTAGGGGCCGTTGGGGCGTACGAGCAGTACTTC. This translates into CASSLGAVGAYEQYF. This chain links TRBV7-6 with TRBJ2-7; a possible D gene is TRBD1 (5 bases). The CDR3 contains 15 residues. V lost 1 base, J lost 4 bases, and 14 bases lay in between. Looked up from germline, CDR1 is SGHVS and CDR2 is FNYEAQ.

This clone was seen a handful of times. This chain uses TRBV19 with TRBJ1-4; D might be TRBD1 (6 bases). CDR3 length: 13 amino acids. CDR1 and CDR2 (germline): LNHDA, SQIVND (reference sequence). The V gene lost 10 bases and the J gene lost 7 bases, with 16 bases spanning the gap. The DNA for the CDR3 is TGTGCCACCAACAGGGCATGGGGTGAAAAACTGTTTTTT. Translation: CATNRAWGEKLFF.

The rearrangement uses TRBV19 and TRBJ2-5; D is unclear. Germline V gene data show CDR1 as LNHDA and CDR2 as SQIVND (reference sequence). The V end lost 3 bases, the J end lost 5 bases, and 10 bases lay between the germline ends. The CDR3 has 13 amino acids. In nucleotides, the CDR3 is TGTGCCAGTAGTATGGTAGTTACGGAGACCCAGTACTTC. This encodes CASSMVVTETQYF.

This clone was found a few times. The CDR3 coding sequence is TGTGCCAGCAGCTCCTACAGCGGTCCTACGTCGGCTTTCTTT. Translation gives CASSSYSGPTSAFF. This chain links TRBV7-6 with TRBJ1-1; D unresolved. CDR3 length: 14 amino acids. The V end lost 4 bases, the J end lost 11 bases, and 20 bases lay between the germline ends. CDR1 is SGHVS and CDR2 is FNYEAQ in the germline V gene.

The chain is built from TRBV19 and TRBJ2-1; D ambiguous. CDR1 and CDR2 (germline): LNHDA, SQIVND (reference sequence). V was shortened by 1 base and J by 3 bases, with 4 bases between the two germline ends. The CDR3 covers 13 residues. The CDR3 coding sequence is TGTGCCAGTAGTATAGGTAGCTACAATGAGCAGTTCTTC. It specifies CASSIGSYNEQFF.

The chain uses TRBV4-2 and TRBJ2-5, with D perhaps matching TRBD1 (6 bases). CDR1 is LGHNA, CDR2 YNFKEQ, per germline. V dropped 0 bases and J dropped 6 bases, with 14 bases sitting between them. This CDR3 comprises 15 residues. The CDR3 spells CASSQEGGQGQTQYF. The CDR3 DNA reads TGTGCCAGCAGCCAAGAGGGCGGCCAGGGGCAGACCCAGTACTTC.

This chain joins TRBV6-6 and TRBJ1-2; D gene ambiguous. The germline gives CDR1 MNHNY, CDR2 SVGAGI (reference sequence). V shed 0 bases and J shed 8 bases, with 13 bases lying between them. The CDR3 covers 14 residues. The CDR3 region is CASSYSTAPGGYTF. Here the CDR3 DNA reads TGTGCCAGCAGTTACTCGACGGCCCCAGGCGGCTACACCTTC.

The chain couples TRBV27 to TRBJ2-1, with 9 bases aligning to TRBD1. The CDR3 loop spans 15 amino acids. With V trimmed by 3 bases and J by 8 bases, 8 bases remained unmatched. CDR1 is MNHEY, CDR2 SMNVEV, per germline (reference sequence). The CDR3 DNA sequence: TGTGCCAGCAGTTTGGCAGACAGGGGGTTCGATGAGCAGTTCTTC. Translated, it gives CASSLADRGFDEQFF.